Shown below are 5 T cell receptor beta chains from a single sample sequenced in a study of blood T cell repertoires in COVID-19. The method was immunoSEQ multiplex PCR; TCRdb's version includes in-frame clones alone and lacks a portion of them. The sample yields under 250,000 clones, roughly four fifths seen once. What was sequenced was peripheral blood. The source is an elderly man with acute or convalescent COVID-19.

V gene TRBV18 combines with J gene TRBJ2-7; 10 nucleotides line up with TRBD1. CDR1 and CDR2 (germline): KGHSH, LQKENI. V dropped 5 bases and J dropped 6; count of bases not matched to a gene: 7. CDR3 length: 14 residues. CDR3 sequence reads: CASSFPGQGSEQYF. CDR3 in DNA: TGTGCCAGCTCATTTCCGGGACAGGGGTCCGAGCAGTACTTC.

The V and J genes are TRBV11-2 and TRBJ2-7; D possibly corresponds to TRBD1 (6 bases). Trimming stripped 1 base from V and 2 bases from J, with 12 bases between. CDR3 length equals 15 residues. Germline-derived CDR1 and CDR2 are SGHAT and FQNNGV. The CDR3 DNA reads as TGTGCCAGCAGCTTAGGGGCAGGGGAAACCTACGAGCAGTACTTC. Protein sequence: CASSLGAGETYEQYF.

The V call is TRBV3-1 (or the pseudogene TRBV3-2), the J call TRBJ1-2, with D possibly matching TRBD1 (6 bases). V was cut by 0 bases and J by 3 bases, with 8 bases left in between. CDR1 is LGHDT and CDR2 is YNNKEL in the germline V gene (reference sequence). There are 14 residues in the CDR3. CDR3 DNA: TGTGCCAGCAGCCAAGATGGGGGCTACTATGGCTACACCTTC. Translated, it gives CASSQDGGYYGYTF.

This clone was seen only once. The chain has TRBV28 and TRBJ1-5; D is ambiguous. CDR3 length: 13 amino acids. The germline CDR1 and CDR2 sequences are MDHEN and SYDVKM. With 6 bases removed from V and 0 bases from J, the gap between germline ends came to 6 bases. The chain's CDR3 is CASSVSSNQPQHF. CDR3 nucleotide sequence: TGTGCCAGCAGCGTGAGTAGCAATCAGCCCCAGCATTTT.

The J gene is TRBJ1-6, the V gene TRBV7-9; tentatively, D is TRBD1 (5 bases). From germline, CDR1 is SEHNR and CDR2 FQNEAQ (reference sequence). The CDR3 has 15 residues. Trimming took off 7 bases at V and 10 bases at J, with 20 bases between the two ends. CDR3 sequence reads: CASNRGRGYDSPLHF. For the CDR3, the DNA is TGTGCCAGCAATAGGGGAAGGGGCTATGACTCACCCCTCCACTTT.